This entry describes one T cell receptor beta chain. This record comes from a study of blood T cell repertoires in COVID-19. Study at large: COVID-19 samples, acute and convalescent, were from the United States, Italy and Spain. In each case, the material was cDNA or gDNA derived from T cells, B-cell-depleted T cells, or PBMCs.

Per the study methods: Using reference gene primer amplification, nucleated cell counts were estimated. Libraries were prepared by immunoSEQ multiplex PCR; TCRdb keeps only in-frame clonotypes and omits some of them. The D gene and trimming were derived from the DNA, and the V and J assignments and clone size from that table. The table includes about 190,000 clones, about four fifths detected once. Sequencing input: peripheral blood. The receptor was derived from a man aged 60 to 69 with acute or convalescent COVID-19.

The CDR3 is CASSVDRAQPQHF. As DNA, the CDR3 is TGTGCCAGCAGCGTCGACAGGGCCCAGCCCCAGCATTTT. The rearrangement uses TRBV7-8 and TRBJ1-5; TRBD1 matches 7 bases. Trimming cost V 5 bases and J 7 bases; bases outside gene matches: 5. This CDR3 is built from 13 residues. CDR1 and CDR2 (germline): SGHVS, FQNEAQ.